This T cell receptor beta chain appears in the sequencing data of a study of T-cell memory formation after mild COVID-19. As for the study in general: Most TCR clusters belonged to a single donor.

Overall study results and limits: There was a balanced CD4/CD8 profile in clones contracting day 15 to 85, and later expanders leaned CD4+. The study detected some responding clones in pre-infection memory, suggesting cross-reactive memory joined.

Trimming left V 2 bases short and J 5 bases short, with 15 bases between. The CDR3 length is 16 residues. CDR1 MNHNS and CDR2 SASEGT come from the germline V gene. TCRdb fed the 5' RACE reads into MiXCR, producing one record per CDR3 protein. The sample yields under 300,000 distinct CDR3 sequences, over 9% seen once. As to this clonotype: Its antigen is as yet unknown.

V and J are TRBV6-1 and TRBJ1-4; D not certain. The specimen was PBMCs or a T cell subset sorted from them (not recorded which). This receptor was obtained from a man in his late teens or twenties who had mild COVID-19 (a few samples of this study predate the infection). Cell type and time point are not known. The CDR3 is CASSETPARINEKLFF. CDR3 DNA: TGTGCCAGCAGTGAAACCCCCGCCAGGATAAATGAAAAACTGTTTTTT.